The clone carrying this TCR beta chain showed up just a few times. The data belong to a study of blood T cell repertoires in COVID-19. The study drew participants aged about 18 to 95 years from 20 to 30 US areas. The assay was immunoSEQ multiplex PCR, and TCRdb's table has in-frame clones only and misses some. This sample yields some 510,000 clones, of which roughly 90% are seen a single time; 1.8% belongs to the top ten. The sequence was collected from a woman aged 40 to 50 who had recovered from COVID-19. What was sequenced was PBMCs or T cells enriched from blood (not recorded which).

CDR3 in DNA: TGTGCCAGCAGTTTTCGGGGGGCATACGGCTACACCTTC. It is translated as CASSFRGAYGYTF. The rearrangement joins TRBV27 to TRBJ1-2; a possible D gene is TRBD1 (6 bases). CDR1 MNHEY and CDR2 SMNVEV come from the germline V gene (reference sequence). V was trimmed by 3 bases and J by 8 bases, leaving 13 bases between them. This CDR3 is built from 13 residues.